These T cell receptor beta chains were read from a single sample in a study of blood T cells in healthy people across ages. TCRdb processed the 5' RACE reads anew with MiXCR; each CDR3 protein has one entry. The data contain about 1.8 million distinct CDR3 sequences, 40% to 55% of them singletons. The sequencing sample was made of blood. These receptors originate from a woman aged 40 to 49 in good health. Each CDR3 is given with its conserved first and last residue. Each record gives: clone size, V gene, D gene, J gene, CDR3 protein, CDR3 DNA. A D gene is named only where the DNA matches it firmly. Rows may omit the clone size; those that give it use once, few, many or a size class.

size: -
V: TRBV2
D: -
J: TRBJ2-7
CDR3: CASSPVYEQYF
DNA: TGTGCCAGCAGCCCTGTCTACGAGCAGTACTTC

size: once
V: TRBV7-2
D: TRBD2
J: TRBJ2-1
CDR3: CASSSRDYSEQFF
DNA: TGTGCCAGCAGCTCCCGGGACTACAGTGAGCAGTTCTTC

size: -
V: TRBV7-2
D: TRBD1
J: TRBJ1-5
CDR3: CASSPRQGASNQPQHF
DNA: TGTGCCAGCAGCCCCCGACAGGGGGCGAGCAATCAGCCCCAGCATTTT

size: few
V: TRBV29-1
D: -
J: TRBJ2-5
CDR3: CSVDGLPPQETQYF
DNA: TGCAGCGTTGACGGGCTCCCCCCCCAAGAGACCCAGTACTTC

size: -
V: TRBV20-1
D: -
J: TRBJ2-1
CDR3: CSASVQGSQGQFF
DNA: TGCAGTGCTAGTGTACAGGGAAGCCAGGGGCAGTTCTTC

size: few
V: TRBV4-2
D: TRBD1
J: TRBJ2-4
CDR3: CASSQTGQGATGNIQYF
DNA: TGTGCCAGCAGCCAAACGGGACAGGGGGCTACGGGGAACATTCAGTACTTC

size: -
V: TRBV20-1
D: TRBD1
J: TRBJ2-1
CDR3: CSAPWGGTGVFNEQFF
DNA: TGCAGTGCTCCGTGGGGAGGGACAGGGGTTTTCAATGAGCAGTTCTTC

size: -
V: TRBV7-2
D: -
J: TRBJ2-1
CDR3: CASSRSGGDEQFF
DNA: TGTGCCAGCAGCCGCTCTGGGGGAGATGAGCAGTTCTTC

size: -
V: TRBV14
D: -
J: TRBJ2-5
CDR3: CASSQDWATQETQYF
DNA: TGTGCCAGCAGCCAAGATTGGGCGACGCAAGAGACCCAGTACTTC

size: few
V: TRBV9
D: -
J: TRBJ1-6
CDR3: CASSHPVGVGNSPLHF
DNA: TGTGCCAGCAGCCACCCCGTGGGGGTAGGGAATTCACCCCTCCACTTT

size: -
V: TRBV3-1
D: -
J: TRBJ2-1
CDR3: CASSQELSNLLYNEQFF
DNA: TGTGCCAGCAGCCAAGAGCTCAGCAACCTCCTCTACAATGAGCAGTTCTTC

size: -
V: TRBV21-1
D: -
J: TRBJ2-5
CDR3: CASNSWTGLQETQYF
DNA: TGTGCCAGCAACTCATGGACAGGCCTCCAAGAGACCCAGTACTTC

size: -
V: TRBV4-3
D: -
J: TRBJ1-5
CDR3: CASSQEGGGQPQHF
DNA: TGCGCCAGCAGCCAAGAGGGTGGGGGTCAGCCCCAGCATTTT

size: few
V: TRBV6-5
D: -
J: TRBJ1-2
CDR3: CASKIQGNGYTF
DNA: TGTGCCAGCAAGATCCAGGGAAATGGCTACACCTTC

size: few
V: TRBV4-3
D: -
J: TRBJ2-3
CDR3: CASSQGSGSDTQYF
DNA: TGCGCCAGCAGCCAAGGGTCTGGGTCAGATACGCAGTATTTT

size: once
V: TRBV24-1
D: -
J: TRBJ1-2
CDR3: CATSGEDTNYGYTF
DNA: TGTGCCACCAGTGGCGAAGACACTAACTATGGCTACACCTTC

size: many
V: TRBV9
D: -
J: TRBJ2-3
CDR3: CASSEWGTDTQYF
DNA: TGTGCCAGCAGCGAATGGGGCACAGATACGCAGTATTTT

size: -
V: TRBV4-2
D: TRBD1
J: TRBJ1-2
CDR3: CASCQGTGNGYGYTF
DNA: TGTGCCAGCTGCCAAGGGACAGGGAATGGCTATGGCTACACCTTC

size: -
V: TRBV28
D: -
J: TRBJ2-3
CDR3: CASSLTGVYTQYF
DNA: TGTGCCAGCAGCCTTACAGGCGTTTATACGCAGTATTTT

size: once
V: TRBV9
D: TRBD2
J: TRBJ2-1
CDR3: CASSTRGASYNEQFF
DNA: TGTGCCAGCAGCACGCGGGGGGCGTCCTACAATGAGCAGTTCTTC

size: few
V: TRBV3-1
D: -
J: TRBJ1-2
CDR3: CASCLTGLDGYTF
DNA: TGTGCCAGCTGCCTGACGGGACTCGATGGCTACACCTTC

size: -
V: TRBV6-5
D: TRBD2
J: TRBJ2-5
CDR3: CASSSPGRGAETQYF
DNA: TGTGCCAGCAGCTCCCCCGGGAGGGGGGCTGAGACCCAGTACTTC

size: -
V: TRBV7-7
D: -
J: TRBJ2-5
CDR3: CASSLVLGSMTETQYF
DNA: TGTGCTAGCAGCTTAGTTCTGGGATCAATGACGGAGACCCAGTACTTC

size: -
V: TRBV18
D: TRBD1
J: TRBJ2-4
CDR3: CASSPLQGIENIQYF
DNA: TGTGCCAGCTCACCCTTACAGGGGATAGAAAACATTCAGTACTTC

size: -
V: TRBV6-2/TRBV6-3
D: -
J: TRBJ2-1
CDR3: CASSYNYLLHNEQFF
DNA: TGTGCCAGCAGTTACAACTACCTCCTACACAATGAGCAGTTCTTC

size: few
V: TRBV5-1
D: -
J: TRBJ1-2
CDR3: CASSMGRRDDYGYTF
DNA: TGCGCCAGCAGCATGGGCCGCAGGGATGACTATGGCTACACCTTC

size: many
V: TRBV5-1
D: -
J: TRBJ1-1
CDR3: CASSLTGTEAFF
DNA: TGTGCCAGCAGCTTAACGGGCACTGAAGCTTTCTTT

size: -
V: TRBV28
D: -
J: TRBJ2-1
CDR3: CASSLASESSYNEQFF
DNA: TGTGCCAGCAGTTTGGCGTCAGAAAGCTCCTACAATGAGCAGTTCTTC